This record concerns one TCR beta chain sequence. The assay was immunoSEQ multiplex PCR, and TCRdb's table has in-frame clones only and misses some. Of 70,000 or so clones in the sample, about nine tenths were seen once. This CDR3 spans 15 amino acids. V lost 3 bases, J lost 6 bases, and 8 bases stayed unmatched. The germline CDR1 and CDR2 sequences are MGHRA and YSYEKL. This entry is derived from a study of technical replicates of blood from a few donors. The chain has TRBV4-1 and TRBJ2-7; 10 nucleotides agree with TRBD1. Material for sequencing was T cells isolated from PBMCs. This receptor was identified in a human donor in good health. Some clones in this sample may be carry-over from other donors' samples. Here the CDR3 DNA reads TGCGCCAGCAGCCACTCGGGACAGGGGTTACTCGAGCAGTACTTC. Protein product: CASSHSGQGLLEQYF.